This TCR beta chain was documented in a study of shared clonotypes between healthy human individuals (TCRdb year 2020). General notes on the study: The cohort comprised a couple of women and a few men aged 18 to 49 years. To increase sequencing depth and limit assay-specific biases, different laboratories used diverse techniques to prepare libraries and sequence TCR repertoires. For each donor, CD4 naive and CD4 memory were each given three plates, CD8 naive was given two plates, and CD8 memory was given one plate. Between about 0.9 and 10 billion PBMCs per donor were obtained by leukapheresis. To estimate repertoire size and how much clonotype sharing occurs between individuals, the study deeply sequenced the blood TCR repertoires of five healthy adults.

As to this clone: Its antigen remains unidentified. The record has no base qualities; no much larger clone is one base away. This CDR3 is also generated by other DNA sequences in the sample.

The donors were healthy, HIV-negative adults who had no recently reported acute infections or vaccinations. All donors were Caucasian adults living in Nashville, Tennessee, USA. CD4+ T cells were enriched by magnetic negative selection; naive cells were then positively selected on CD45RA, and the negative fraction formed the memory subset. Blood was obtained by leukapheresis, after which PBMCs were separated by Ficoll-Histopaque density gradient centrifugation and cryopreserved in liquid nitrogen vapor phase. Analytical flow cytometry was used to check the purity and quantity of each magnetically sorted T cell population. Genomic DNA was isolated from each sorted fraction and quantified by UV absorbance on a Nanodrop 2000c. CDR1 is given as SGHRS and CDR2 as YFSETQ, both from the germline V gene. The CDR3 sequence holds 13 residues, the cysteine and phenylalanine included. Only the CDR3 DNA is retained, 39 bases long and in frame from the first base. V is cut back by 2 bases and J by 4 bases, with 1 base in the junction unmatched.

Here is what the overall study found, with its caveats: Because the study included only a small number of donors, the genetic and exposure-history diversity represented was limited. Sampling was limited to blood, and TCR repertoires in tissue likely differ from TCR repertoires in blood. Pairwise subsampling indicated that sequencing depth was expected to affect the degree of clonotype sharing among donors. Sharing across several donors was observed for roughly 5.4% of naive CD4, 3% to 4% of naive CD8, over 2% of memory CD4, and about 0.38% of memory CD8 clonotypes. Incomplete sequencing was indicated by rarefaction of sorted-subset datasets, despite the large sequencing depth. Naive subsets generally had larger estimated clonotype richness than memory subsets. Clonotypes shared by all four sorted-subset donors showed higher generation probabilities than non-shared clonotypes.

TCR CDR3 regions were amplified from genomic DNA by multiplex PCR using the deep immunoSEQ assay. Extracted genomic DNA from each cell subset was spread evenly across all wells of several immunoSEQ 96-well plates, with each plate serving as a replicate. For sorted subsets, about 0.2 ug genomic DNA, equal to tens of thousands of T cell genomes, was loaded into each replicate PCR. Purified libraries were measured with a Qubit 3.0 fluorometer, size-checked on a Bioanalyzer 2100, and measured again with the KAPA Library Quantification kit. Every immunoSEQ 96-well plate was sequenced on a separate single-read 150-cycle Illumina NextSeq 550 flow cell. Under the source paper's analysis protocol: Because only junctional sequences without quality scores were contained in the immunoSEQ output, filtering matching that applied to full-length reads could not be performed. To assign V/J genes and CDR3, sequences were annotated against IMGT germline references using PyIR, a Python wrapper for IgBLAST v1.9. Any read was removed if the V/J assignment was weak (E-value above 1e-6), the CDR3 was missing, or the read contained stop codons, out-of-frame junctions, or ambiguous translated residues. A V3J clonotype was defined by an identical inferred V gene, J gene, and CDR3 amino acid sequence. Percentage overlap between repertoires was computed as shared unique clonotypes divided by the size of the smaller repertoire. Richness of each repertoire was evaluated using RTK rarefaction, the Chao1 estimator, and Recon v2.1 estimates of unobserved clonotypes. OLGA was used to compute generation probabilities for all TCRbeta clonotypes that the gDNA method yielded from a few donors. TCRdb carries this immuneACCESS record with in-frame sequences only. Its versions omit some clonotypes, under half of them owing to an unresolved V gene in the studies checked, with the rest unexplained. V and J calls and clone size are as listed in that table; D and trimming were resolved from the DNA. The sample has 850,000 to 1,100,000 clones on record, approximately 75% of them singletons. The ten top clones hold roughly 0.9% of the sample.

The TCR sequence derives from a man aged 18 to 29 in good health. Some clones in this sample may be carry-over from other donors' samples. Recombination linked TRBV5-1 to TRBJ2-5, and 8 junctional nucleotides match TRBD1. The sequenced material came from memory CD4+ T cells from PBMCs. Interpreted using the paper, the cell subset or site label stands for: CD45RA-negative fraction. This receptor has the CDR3 CASSLTGGETQYF. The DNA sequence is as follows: TGCGCCAGCAGCTTAACAGGGGGAGAGACCCAGTACTTC.